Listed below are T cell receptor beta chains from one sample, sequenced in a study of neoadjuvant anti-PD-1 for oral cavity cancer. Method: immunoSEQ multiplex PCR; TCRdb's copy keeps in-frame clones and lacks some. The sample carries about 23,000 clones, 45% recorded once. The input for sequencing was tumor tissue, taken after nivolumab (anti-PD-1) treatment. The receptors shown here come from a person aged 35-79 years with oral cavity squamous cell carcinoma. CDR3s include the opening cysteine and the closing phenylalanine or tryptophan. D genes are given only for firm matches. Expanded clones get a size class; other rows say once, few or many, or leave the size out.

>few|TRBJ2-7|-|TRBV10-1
CASSEGLAESYEQYF
TGCGCCAGCAGTGAGGGTTTAGCGGAATCCTACGAGCAGTACTTC
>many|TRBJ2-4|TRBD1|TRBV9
CASSGQGAQNIQYF
TGTGCCAGCAGCGGACAGGGAGCCCAAAACATTCAGTACTTC
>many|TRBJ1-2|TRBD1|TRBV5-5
CASSLVGQALYGYTF
TGTGCCAGCAGCTTGGTCGGACAGGCTCTCTATGGCTACACCTTC
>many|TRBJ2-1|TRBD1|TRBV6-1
CASPEPGQGLREQFF
TGTGCCAGCCCCGAACCGGGACAGGGTCTGCGTGAGCAGTTCTTC
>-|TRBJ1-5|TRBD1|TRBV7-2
CASSSQQGGQPQHF
TGTGCCAGCAGCTCTCAGCAGGGGGGTCAGCCCCAGCATTTT
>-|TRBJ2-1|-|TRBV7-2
CASSLRNEQFF
TGTGCCAGCAGCTTACGCAATGAGCAGTTCTTC
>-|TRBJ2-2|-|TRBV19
CASSIPRVSTGELFF
TGTGCCAGTAGTATACCTAGGGTCTCCACCGGGGAGCTGTTTTTT
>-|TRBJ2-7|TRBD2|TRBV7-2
CASSARTSGTSYEQYF
TGTGCCAGCAGCGCCAGGACTAGCGGGACATCCTACGAGCAGTACTTC
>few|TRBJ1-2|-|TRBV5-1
CASSLVTGGPSNYGYTF
TGCGCCAGCAGCTTGGTGACAGGAGGCCCCTCTAACTATGGCTACACCTTC
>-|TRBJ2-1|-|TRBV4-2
CASSPRATSGDNEQFF
TGTGCCAGCAGCCCCCGGGCCACGTCAGGCGACAATGAGCAGTTCTTC
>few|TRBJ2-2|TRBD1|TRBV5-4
CASSLDGQGTGELFF
TGTGCCAGCAGCTTGGATGGACAGGGGACCGGGGAGCTGTTTTTT
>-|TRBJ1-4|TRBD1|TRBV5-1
CASSPAGQVREKLFF
TGCGCCAGCAGCCCGGCGGGACAGGTACGAGAAAAACTGTTTTTT
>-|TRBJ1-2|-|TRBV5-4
CASSLETDYGYTF
TGTGCCAGCAGCTTGGAAACAGATTATGGCTACACCTTC
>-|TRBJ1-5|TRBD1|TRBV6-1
CASSPTGDQPQHF
TGTGCCAGCAGCCCTACAGGGGATCAGCCCCAGCATTTT
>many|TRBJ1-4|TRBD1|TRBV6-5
CASSYRGQAHEKLFF
TGTGCCAGCAGTTATAGGGGACAGGCTCACGAAAAACTGTTTTTT
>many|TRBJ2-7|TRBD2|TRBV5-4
CASSSTSGGSYEQYF
TGTGCCAGCAGCTCGACTAGCGGGGGCTCCTACGAGCAGTACTTC
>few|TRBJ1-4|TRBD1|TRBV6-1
CASSEGTGVEKLFF
TGTGCCAGCAGTGAAGGGACAGGGGTGGAAAAACTGTTTTTT
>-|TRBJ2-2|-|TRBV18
CASSPNTGELFF
TGTGCCAGCTCACCAAACACCGGGGAGCTGTTTTTT
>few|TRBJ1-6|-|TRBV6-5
CASRSGSSYNSPLHF
TGTGCCAGCAGATCGGGGAGCTCCTATAATTCACCCCTCCACTTT
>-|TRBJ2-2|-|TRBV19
CASTYVNTGELFF
TGTGCCAGTACATATGTGAACACCGGGGAGCTGTTTTTT